This is a list of T cell receptor beta chains from one sample in a study of tumor-infiltrating lymphocytes in localized non-small cell lung cancer. Method: immunoSEQ multiplex PCR; TCRdb's copy keeps in-frame clones and lacks some. The table lists some 9,200 clones, around 85% of them singletons. Sequencing was performed on uninvolved lung tissue not adjacent to the tumor. The receptors were sampled from a human donor with non-small cell lung cancer. Both conserved end residues are part of each CDR3. A D gene is named only where the DNA matches it firmly.

J,D,V,CDR3,DNA
TRBJ2-7,.,TRBV10-1,CASSVGSSYEQYF,TGCGCCAGCAGTGTGGGAAGCTCCTACGAGCAGTACTTC
TRBJ2-5,TRBD2,TRBV7-8,CASSTRTSGGWETQYF,TGTGCCAGCAGCACTAGGACTAGCGGGGGGTGGGAGACCCAGTACTTC
TRBJ2-7,.,TRBV7-9,CASSLGPIGSYEQYF,TGTGCCAGCAGCTTGGGACCAATAGGGTCCTACGAGCAGTACTTC
TRBJ2-7,TRBD2,TRBV6-6,CASSYSLAGDGYEQYF,TGTGCCAGCAGTTACTCGCTAGCGGGAGATGGCTACGAGCAGTACTTC
TRBJ2-4,.,TRBV5-6,CASSLFDGDIQYF,TGTGCCAGCAGCTTGTTCGACGGGGACATTCAGTACTTC
TRBJ1-5,.,TRBV19,CASNTGRINQPQHF,TGTGCCAGTAATACCGGCAGGATCAATCAGCCCCAGCATTTT
TRBJ2-2,TRBD2,TRBV5-1,CASSLRTSRTGELFF,TGCGCCAGCAGCTTACGGACTAGTCGCACCGGGGAGCTGTTTTTT
TRBJ2-7,TRBD2,TRBV27,CASSSLPLAGDTYEQYF,TGTGCCAGCAGTTCACTCCCCTTAGCGGGAGACACCTACGAGCAGTACTTC
TRBJ2-7,.,TRBV7-6,CASSSSFGSYEQYF,TGTGCCAGCAGCTCTAGTTTCGGGAGCTACGAGCAGTACTTC
TRBJ2-1,TRBD1,TRBV29-1,CSVELVRGNEQFF,TGCAGCGTTGAATTAGTCAGGGGGAATGAGCAGTTCTTC